This entry lists 25 T cell receptor beta chains sequenced from one sample in a study of T cell responses to AZD1222 COVID-19 vaccine. Profiling relied on immunoSEQ multiplex PCR, and the TCRdb table lists in-frame clones only, not all of them. The sample lists some 42,000 clones, roughly 83% occurring once. The material was peripheral blood, obtained 28 days after the second AZD1222 dose. All receptors come from an adult who received the AZD1222 COVID-19 vaccine.

The chain joins TRBV7-6 to TRBJ2-7, with 8 positions matching TRBD2. This CDR3 is 16 amino acids long. Trimming at V came to 1 base and at J to 2 bases, leaving 7 bases not matched to a gene. CDR1 and CDR2 from the germline V gene are SGHVS and FNYEAQ. This chain's CDR3 is CASSLGPSGGAYEQYF. CDR3 DNA: TGTGCCAGCAGCTTAGGACCCTCCGGGGGGGCCTACGAGCAGTACTTC. Variable domain in full (rest from reference TRBV7-6 and TRBJ2-7): GAGVSQSPRYKVTKRGQDVALRCDPISGHVSLYWYRQALGQGPEFLTYFNYEAQQDKSGLPNDRFSAERPEGSISTLTIQRTEQRDSAMYRCASSLGPSGGAYEQYFGPGTRLTVT.

On this clone itself: This sample also contains other DNA sequences that code for the same CDR3. This chain joins TRBV6-5 and TRBJ1-2, with a weak D call TRBD1 (5 bases). Deletions cut 7 bases from V and 3 bases from J, with 12 bases between. Germline loops: CDR1 MNHEY, CDR2 SVGAGI. The length of the CDR3 is 13 residues. The CDR3 DNA sequence: TGTGCCAGCACCCGCGGGACGGACTATGGCTACACCTTC. Its protein is CASTRGTDYGYTF.

The chain recombines TRBV2 with TRBJ1-5, with 7 bases matching TRBD1. The ends lost 4 bases at V and 4 bases at J; junction bases unmatched: 7. The CDR3 spans 15 residues. The V gene's germline CDR1 is SNHLY and CDR2 FYNNEI. The CDR3 loop is CASSGDRVGNQPQHF. CDR3 bases: TGTGCCAGCAGTGGAGACAGGGTTGGTAATCAGCCCCAGCATTTT. Using reference TRBV2 and TRBJ1-5 for the parts outside the CDR3, the full variable domain is EPEVTQTPSHQVTQMGQEVILRCVPISNHLYFYWYRQILGQKVEFLVSFYNNEISEKSEIFDDQFSVERPDGSNFTLKIRSTKLEDSAMYFCASSGDRVGNQPQHFGDGTRLSIL.

The chain links TRBV7-9 to TRBJ1-2; no clear D. Trimming stripped 5 bases from V and 4 bases from J, with 11 bases between. The CDR3 consists of 13 residues. Germline CDR1 is SEHNR and CDR2 is FQNEAQ (reference sequence). CDR3 sequence reads: CASSLPGSYGYTF. The CDR3, as DNA: TGTGCCAGCAGCCTACCGGGGTCCTATGGCTACACCTTC.

In this sample, this clone turned up once. The chain has TRBV5-4 and TRBJ2-1; 7 bases agree with TRBD1. The J segment lost 0 bases and the V segment lost 4 bases, leaving 4 bases of the junction unmatched. Germline V gives CDR1 SGHNT, CDR2 YYREEE (reference sequence). This CDR3 region has 15 residues. The CDR3 coding sequence is TGTGCCAGCAGCCAAGGACAGGCCTCCTACAATGAGCAGTTCTTC. Encoded protein: CASSQGQASYNEQFF.

This rearrangement joins TRBV6-5 to TRBJ2-1; D is uncertain. This CDR3 contains 15 residues. Germline loops: CDR1 MNHEY, CDR2 SVGAGI. Trimming left V 6 bases short and J 0 bases short, with 12 bases between. The CDR3 here is CASRADGSSYNEQFF. DNA for the CDR3: TGTGCCAGCAGGGCGGACGGAAGCTCCTACAATGAGCAGTTCTTC.

The genes are TRBV29-1 and TRBJ1-2, with unresolved D. V was cut by 3 bases and J by 2 bases, with 13 bases left in between. Germline V lookup: CDR1 SQVTM, CDR2 ANQGSEA. CDR3 length: 14 amino acids. The CDR3 DNA sequence: TGCAGCGTTGACATCGGACCCCCCAACTATGGCTACACCTTC. Its translation: CSVDIGPPNYGYTF.

This clone is a singleton in its sample. The chain recombines TRBV5-1 with TRBJ1-3, with 9 bases lining up with TRBD1. Germline CDR1 and CDR2: SGHRS and YFSETQ. Trimming cost V 4 bases and J 8 bases; bases outside gene matches: 10. The CDR3 contains 15 residues. The CDR3 bases are TGCGCCAGCAGCCTAGGGACAGGGTCGTATGACACCATATATTTT. Translating it yields CASSLGTGSYDTIYF.

This chain connects TRBV14 to TRBJ1-2; D gene ambiguous. Trimming removed 4 bases from V and 7 bases from J, with 28 bases in between. CDR3 length: 18 residues. Looked up from germline, CDR1 is SGHDN and CDR2 is FVKESK. The CDR3 spells CASSLDPLGRRRIAGYTF. CDR3 bases: TGTGCCAGCAGCCTCGACCCCTTAGGCCGGCGGAGGATTGCTGGCTACACCTTC.

The genes are TRBV19 and TRBJ1-6; the D is unclear. The CDR3 consists of 15 residues. Trimming removed 3 bases at V and 5 bases at J, with 11 bases between. Germline-derived CDR1 and CDR2 are LNHDA and SQIVND (reference sequence). The CDR3 reads CASSMAPGNNSPLHF. In DNA, the CDR3 is TGTGCCAGTAGTATGGCTCCGGGAAATAATTCACCCCTCCACTTT.

The chain has TRBV9 and TRBJ1-4; 10 positions match TRBD1. The CDR3 consists of 15 residues. CDR1 SGDLS and CDR2 YYNGEE come from the germline V gene. V was clipped by 4 bases and J by 6 bases; unmatched bases: 6. CDR3 protein: CASSPRTGGYEKLFF. CDR3 coding DNA: TGTGCCAGCAGCCCTAGGACAGGGGGATATGAAAAACTGTTTTTT.

The rearrangement links TRBV4-1 to TRBJ1-5; no clear D gene. V lost 1 base to trimming and J lost 7 bases, with 5 bases between them. The CDR3 extends over 12 amino acids. From germline, CDR1 is MGHRA and CDR2 YSYEKL. The CDR3 nucleotides are TGCGCCAGCAGCCAAGCGGGGCAGCCCCAGCATTTT. This sequence encodes CASSQAGQPQHF.

This sequence joins TRBV19 and TRBJ2-2; 9 nucleotides agree with TRBD1. CDR3 length equals 17 residues. The V gene's germline CDR1 is LNHDA and CDR2 SQIVND (reference sequence). The J segment lost 6 bases and the V segment lost 3 bases, leaving 11 bases of the junction unmatched. The CDR3 region is CASSIGKQGAWAGELFF. Here the CDR3 DNA reads TGTGCCAGTAGTATCGGCAAACAGGGGGCCTGGGCCGGGGAGCTGTTTTTT.

The chain is built from TRBV11-2 and TRBJ2-3; D gene uncertain. This CDR3 has 14 residues. With 5 bases removed from V and 2 bases from J, the gap between germline ends came to 11 bases. Germline V gives CDR1 SGHAT, CDR2 FQNNGV. The CDR3 is CASSTLWVTDTQYF. CDR3 in DNA: TGTGCCAGCAGCACACTTTGGGTCACAGATACGCAGTATTTT. The whole variable domain, filled in from reference TRBV11-2 and TRBJ2-3, reads EAGVAQSPRYKIIEKRQSVAFWCNPISGHATLYWYQQILGQGPKLLIQFQNNGVVDDSQLPKDRFSAERLKGVDSTLKIQPAKLEDSAVYLCASSTLWVTDTQYFGPGTRLTVL.

V is TRBV9 and J is TRBJ1-6; D unclear. With 5 bases removed from V and 5 bases from J, the gap between germline ends came to 8 bases. The length of the CDR3 is 13 residues. Per germline, CDR1 SGDLS and CDR2 YYNGEE. CDR3 in amino acids: CASSARNNSPLHF. The CDR3 region has the DNA TGTGCCAGCAGTGCCCGAAATAATTCACCCCTCCACTTT. Supplemented by reference TRBV9 and TRBJ1-6, the full variable domain reads DSGVTQTPKHLITATGQRVTLRCSPRSGDLSVYWYQQSLDQGLQFLIQYYNGEERAKGNILERFSAQQFPDLHSELNLSSLELGDSALYFCASSARNNSPLHFGNGTRLTVT.

The gene calls are TRBV5-5 and TRBJ2-7; D is unclear. The germline CDR1 and CDR2 sequences are SGHKS and YYEKEE (reference sequence). The germline V and J ends were trimmed by 4 bases and 5 bases, with 7 bases remaining between them. The CDR3 is 11 residues long. The CDR3 region has the DNA TGTGCCAGCAGCCCCGAGGACGAGCAGTACTTC. Translated: CASSPEDEQYF.

This clone has just a few counts. The V gene is TRBV9, the J gene TRBJ1-1; D unclear. This CDR3 region has 15 residues. V lost 0 bases and J lost 1, with 10 bases in between. CDR1 SGDLS and CDR2 YYNGEE come from the germline V gene. CDR3 amino acids: CASSVGRVGNTEAFF. CDR3 sequence (DNA): TGTGCCAGCAGCGTAGGGAGGGTGGGGAACACTGAAGCTTTCTTT. Variable domain in full (rest from reference TRBV9 and TRBJ1-1): DSGVTQTPKHLITATGQRVTLRCSPRSGDLSVYWYQQSLDQGLQFLIQYYNGEERAKGNILERFSAQQFPDLHSELNLSSLELGDSALYFCASSVGRVGNTEAFFGQGTRLTVV.

The chain joins TRBV2 to TRBJ2-2; D is ambiguous. Germline CDR1 and CDR2: SNHLY and FYNNEI. The CDR3 length is 14 residues. Trimming left V 2 bases short and J 1 base short, with 5 bases between. The CDR3 DNA is TGTGCCAGCAGTGAATGGCGGAACACCGGGGAGCTGTTTTTT. Its protein product is CASSEWRNTGELFF.

By frequency in the sample, this clone is medium-sized. The J gene is TRBJ2-3, the V gene TRBV28; D might be TRBD2 (6 bases). The CDR3 consists of 14 residues. The germline V gene encodes CDR1 MDHEN and CDR2 SYDVKM. V was shortened by 4 bases and J by 5 bases, with 13 bases between the two germline ends. In nucleotides, the CDR3 is TGTGCCAGCAGTTCACTAGCATCAGGAGATACGCAGTATTTT. Its protein product is CASSSLASGDTQYF. Looking up the rest from reference TRBV28 and TRBJ2-3 gives the full variable domain: DVKVTQSSRYLVKRTGEKVFLECVQDMDHENMFWYRQDPGLGLRLIYFSYDVKMKEKGDIPEGYSVSREKKERFSLILESASTNQTSMYLCASSSLASGDTQYFGPGTRLTVL.

The chain employs TRBV29-1 and TRBJ2-1, with D possibly being TRBD1 (6 bases). CDR3 length equals 12 residues. Germline V CDR1 and CDR2: SQVTM, ANQGSEA. Trimming shortened V by 8 bases and J by 3 bases, and 11 bases separated the two germline ends. The CDR3 bases are TGCAGCCCCCGGGACAACTACAATGAGCAGTTCTTC. Its protein product is CSPRDNYNEQFF.

The CDR3 spells CASSLSQGPGSGTEAFF. CDR3 in DNA: TGTGCCAGCAGCTTATCCCAGGGGCCAGGGTCAGGCACTGAAGCTTTCTTT. This chain joins TRBV11-3 and TRBJ1-1; D perhaps matches TRBD1 (6 bases). Germline CDR1 reads SGHNT; CDR2 reads YENEEA. V was cut by 2 bases and J by 4 bases, with 20 bases left in between. This CDR3 comprises 17 residues.

The chain uses TRBV30 and TRBJ1-6, with D uncertain. V was clipped by 2 bases and J by 7 bases, with 12 bases between them. Germline V gene data show CDR1 as GTSNPN and CDR2 as SVGIG (reference sequence). The CDR3 is 14 amino acids. CDR3 amino acids: CAWSKGLVNSPLHF. The CDR3 DNA is TGTGCCTGGAGTAAAGGGTTAGTGAATTCACCCCTCCACTTT.

The chain employs TRBV19 and TRBJ1-5; D is perhaps TRBD1 (5 bases). This CDR3 spans 17 amino acids. Germline V lookup: CDR1 LNHDA, CDR2 SQIVND (reference sequence). Between the trimmed V and J ends, which lost 3 bases and 2 bases, there was a span of 17 bases. The chain's CDR3 is CASSIGTSLKGNQPQHF. The CDR3 DNA sequence: TGTGCCAGTAGTATCGGGACTTCCCTGAAGGGCAATCAGCCCCAGCATTTT.

The chain recombines TRBV6-5 with TRBJ2-2, with D possibly being TRBD1 (6 bases). CDR1 and CDR2 (germline): MNHEY, SVGAGI. The CDR3 runs to 15 residues. Trimming removed 5 bases from V and 6 bases from J, with 16 bases in between. The CDR3 DNA reads as TGTGCCAGCAGTCCCCGCGGCAGGGGCGCCGGGGAGCTGTTTTTT. It specifies CASSPRGRGAGELFF.

V usage is TRBV5-8 and J usage is TRBJ2-1; 7 positions match TRBD1. CDR1 SGHTS and CDR2 YDEGEE come from the germline V gene. The CDR3 contains 12 residues. With V trimmed by 2 bases and J by 14 bases, 7 bases remained unmatched. The CDR3 spells CASSFRTGVKFF. In nucleotides, the CDR3 is TGTGCCAGCAGCTTTCGAACAGGGGTTAAGTTCTTC. The complete variable domain, with remaining parts taken from reference TRBV5-8 and TRBJ2-1, reads EAGVTQSPTHLIKTRGQQATLRCSPISGHTSVYWYQQALGLGLQFLLWYDEGEERNRGNFPPRFSGRQFPNYSSELNVNALELEDSALYLCASSFRTGVKFFGPGTRLTVL.